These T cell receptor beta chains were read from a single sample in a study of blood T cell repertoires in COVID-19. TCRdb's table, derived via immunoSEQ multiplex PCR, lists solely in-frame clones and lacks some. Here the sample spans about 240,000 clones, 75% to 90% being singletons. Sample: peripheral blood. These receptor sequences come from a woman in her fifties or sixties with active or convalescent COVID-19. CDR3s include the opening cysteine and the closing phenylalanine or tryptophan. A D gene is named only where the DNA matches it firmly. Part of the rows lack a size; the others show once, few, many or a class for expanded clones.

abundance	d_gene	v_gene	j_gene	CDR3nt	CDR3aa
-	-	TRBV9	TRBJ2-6	TGTGCCAGCAGCGTAACAGGTTCGGGGGCCAACGTCCTGACTTTC	CASSVTGSGANVLTF
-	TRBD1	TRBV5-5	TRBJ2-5	TGTGCCAGCAGCGACGAGACAGGGTGGAAGACCCAGTACTTC	CASSDETGWKTQYF
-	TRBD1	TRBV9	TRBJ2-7	TGTGCCAGCAGCAACGGACAGGGGGCTGTCTACGAGCAGTACTTC	CASSNGQGAVYEQYF
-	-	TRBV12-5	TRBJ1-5	TGTGCTAGTGGTCCCGACAGGACCCAGCCCCAGCATTTT	CASGPDRTQPQHF
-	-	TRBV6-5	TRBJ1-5	TGTGCCAGCAGTCCGGGGCAGGGGAGCAATCAGCCCCAGCATTTT	CASSPGQGSNQPQHF
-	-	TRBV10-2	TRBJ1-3	TGCGCCAGCAGTGATGGGCCTGCTGTTCGGGGAAACACCATATATTTT	CASSDGPAVRGNTIYF
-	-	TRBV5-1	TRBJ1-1	TGCGCCAGCAGCTTGGGGGCGGGCACTGAAGCTTTCTTT	CASSLGAGTEAFF
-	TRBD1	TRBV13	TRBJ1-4	TGTGCCAGCAGTTCAGGGGGCAGGACTAATGAAAAACTGTTTTTT	CASSSGGRTNEKLFF
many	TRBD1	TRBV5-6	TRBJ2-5	TGTGCCAGCAGCCTGGGACAGGGTAACCAAGAGACCCAGTACTTC	CASSLGQGNQETQYF
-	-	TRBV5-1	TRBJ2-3	TGCGCCAGCAGCTTGATCTCTTTGTCAAGGGGGGGCAATACGCAGTATTTT	CASSLISLSRGGNTQYF
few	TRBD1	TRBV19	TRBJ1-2	TGTGCCAGTAGCCCGAGACAGGGCGATGGCTACACCTTC	CASSPRQGDGYTF
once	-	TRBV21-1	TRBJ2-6	TGTGCCAGCAGCAAGGACAGCTCTGGGGCCAACGTCCTGACTTTC	CASSKDSSGANVLTF
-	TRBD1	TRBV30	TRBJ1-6	TGTGCCTGGAGTCCGGAAACAGGGGCTTCACCCCTCCACTTT	CAWSPETGASPLHF
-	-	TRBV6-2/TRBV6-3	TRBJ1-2	TGTGCCAGCAGCCACGGGACAACAGGAGGCTATGGCTACACCTTC	CASSHGTTGGYGYTF
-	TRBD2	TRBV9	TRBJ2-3	TGTGCCAGCAGCGTAGCTGGGGCCGGACTAGCGGGGGATACGCAGTATTTT	CASSVAGAGLAGDTQYF
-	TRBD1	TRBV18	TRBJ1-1	TGTGCCAGCTCACCTCCGGGACAGGGGCTGAACACTGAAGCTTTCTTT	CASSPPGQGLNTEAFF
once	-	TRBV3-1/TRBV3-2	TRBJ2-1	TGTGCCAGCAGCCAAGGGGTGACTGAGTACAATGAGCAGTTCTTC	CASSQGVTEYNEQFF